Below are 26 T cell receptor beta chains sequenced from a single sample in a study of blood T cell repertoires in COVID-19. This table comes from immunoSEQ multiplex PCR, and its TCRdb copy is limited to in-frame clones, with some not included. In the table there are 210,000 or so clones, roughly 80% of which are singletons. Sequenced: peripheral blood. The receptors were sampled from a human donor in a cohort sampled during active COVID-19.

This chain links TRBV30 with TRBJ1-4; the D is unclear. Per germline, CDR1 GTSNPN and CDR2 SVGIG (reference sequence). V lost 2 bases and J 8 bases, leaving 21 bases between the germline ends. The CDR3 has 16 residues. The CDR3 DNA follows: TGTGCCTGGAGTTACAGAACTAGTCGTTTGGAGGAAAAACTGTTTTTT. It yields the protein CAWSYRTSRLEEKLFF.

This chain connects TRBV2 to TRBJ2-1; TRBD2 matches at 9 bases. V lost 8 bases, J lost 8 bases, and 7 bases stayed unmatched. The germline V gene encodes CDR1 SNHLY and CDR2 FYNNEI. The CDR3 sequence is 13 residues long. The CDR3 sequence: CASEGTSLHEQFF. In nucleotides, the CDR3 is TGTGCCAGCGAGGGGACTAGCCTTCATGAGCAGTTCTTC.

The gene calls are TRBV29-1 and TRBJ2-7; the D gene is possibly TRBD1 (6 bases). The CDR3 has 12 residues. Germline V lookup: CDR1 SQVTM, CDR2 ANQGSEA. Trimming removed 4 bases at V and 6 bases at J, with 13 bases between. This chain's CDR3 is CSVVTGLGEQYV. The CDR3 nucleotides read TGCAGCGTTGTGACAGGTTTAGGCGAGCAGTACGTC.

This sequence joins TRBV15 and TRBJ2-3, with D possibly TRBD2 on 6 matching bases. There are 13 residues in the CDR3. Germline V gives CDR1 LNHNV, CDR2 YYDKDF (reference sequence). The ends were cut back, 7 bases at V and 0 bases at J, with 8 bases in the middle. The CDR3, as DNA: TGTGCCACCAATAGCGGTAGCACAGATACGCAGTATTTT. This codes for CATNSGSTDTQYF.

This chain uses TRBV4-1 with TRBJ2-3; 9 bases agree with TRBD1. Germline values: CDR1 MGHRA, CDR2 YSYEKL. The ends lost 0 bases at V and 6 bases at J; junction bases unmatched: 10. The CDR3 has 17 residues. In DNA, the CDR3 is TGCGCCAGCAGCCAAGATACTACAGGGGGCGCATCGGATACGCAGTATTTT. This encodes CASSQDTTGGASDTQYF.

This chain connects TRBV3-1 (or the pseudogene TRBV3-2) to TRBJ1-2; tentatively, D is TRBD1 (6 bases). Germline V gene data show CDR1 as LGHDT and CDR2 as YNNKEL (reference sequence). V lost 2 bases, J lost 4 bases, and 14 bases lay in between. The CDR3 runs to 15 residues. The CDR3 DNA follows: TGTGCCAGCAGCCAAAATGGGGGCTTTGGCTATGGCTACACCTTC. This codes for CASSQNGGFGYGYTF.

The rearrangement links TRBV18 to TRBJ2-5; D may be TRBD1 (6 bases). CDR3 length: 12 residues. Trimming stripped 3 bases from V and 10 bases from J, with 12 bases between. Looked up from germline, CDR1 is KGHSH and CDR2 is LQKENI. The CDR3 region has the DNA TGTGCCAGCTCACCTTTAGGACAGATCCAGTACTTC. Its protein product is CASSPLGQIQYF.

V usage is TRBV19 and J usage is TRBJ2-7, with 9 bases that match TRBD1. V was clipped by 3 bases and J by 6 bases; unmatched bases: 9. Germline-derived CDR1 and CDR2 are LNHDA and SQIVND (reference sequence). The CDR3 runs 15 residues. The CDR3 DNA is TGTGCCAGTAGTATGGGGGACAGGGAAACAAGCGAGCAGTACTTC. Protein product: CASSMGDRETSEQYF.

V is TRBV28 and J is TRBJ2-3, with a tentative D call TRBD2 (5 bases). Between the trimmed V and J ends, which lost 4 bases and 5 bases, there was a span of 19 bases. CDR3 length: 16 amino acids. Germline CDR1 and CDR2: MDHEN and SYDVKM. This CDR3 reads CASSSRFGNAGDTQYF. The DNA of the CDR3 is TGTGCCAGCAGTTCTCGTTTCGGGAACGCAGGAGATACGCAGTATTTT.

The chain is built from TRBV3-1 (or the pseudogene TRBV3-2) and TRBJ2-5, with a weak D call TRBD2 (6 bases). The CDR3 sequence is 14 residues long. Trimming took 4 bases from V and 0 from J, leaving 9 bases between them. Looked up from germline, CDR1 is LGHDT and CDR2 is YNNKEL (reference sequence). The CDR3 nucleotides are TGTGCCAGCAGCCCTCGGGGGTACCAAGAGACCCAGTACTTC. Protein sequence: CASSPRGYQETQYF.

The CDR3 reads CAWNRQGTYGYTF. In nucleotides, the CDR3 is TGTGCCTGGAATCGACAGGGGACCTATGGCTACACCTTC. The gene calls are TRBV30 and TRBJ1-2; 8 nucleotides match TRBD1. CDR1 and CDR2 (germline): GTSNPN, SVGIG (reference sequence). Losses at the gene ends were 4 bases for V and 4 bases for J; bases not matched to a gene: 5. The CDR3 is made up of 13 amino acids.

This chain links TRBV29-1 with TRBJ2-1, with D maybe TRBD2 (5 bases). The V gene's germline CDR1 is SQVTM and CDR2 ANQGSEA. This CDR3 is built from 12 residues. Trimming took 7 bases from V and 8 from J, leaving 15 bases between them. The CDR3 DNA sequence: TGCAGCGCCATTGTGGGAGTTGATGAGCAGTTCTTC. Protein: CSAIVGVDEQFF.

CDR3 bases: TGTGCCAGCAGCTTGGATGGCGGAAGGAACGAGCAGTACTTC. This codes for CASSLDGGRNEQYF. This chain uses TRBV5-4 with TRBJ2-7, with D hard to call. V dropped 0 bases and J dropped 5 bases, with 12 bases sitting between them. The CDR3 covers 14 residues. CDR1 and CDR2 (germline): SGHNT, YYREEE (reference sequence). The complete variable domain, with remaining parts taken from reference TRBV5-4 and TRBJ2-7, reads ETGVTQSPTHLIKTRGQQVTLRCSSQSGHNTVSWYQQALGQGPQFIFQYYREEENGRGNFPPRFSGLQFPNYSSELNVNALELDDSALYLCASSLDGGRNEQYFGPGTRLTVT.

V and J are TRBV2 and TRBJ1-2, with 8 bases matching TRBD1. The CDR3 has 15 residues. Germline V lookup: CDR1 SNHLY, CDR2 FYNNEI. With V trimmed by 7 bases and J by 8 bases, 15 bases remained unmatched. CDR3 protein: CASKTDQGAMGGYTF. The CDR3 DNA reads TGTGCCAGCAAAACTGATCAGGGGGCGATGGGCGGCTACACCTTC.

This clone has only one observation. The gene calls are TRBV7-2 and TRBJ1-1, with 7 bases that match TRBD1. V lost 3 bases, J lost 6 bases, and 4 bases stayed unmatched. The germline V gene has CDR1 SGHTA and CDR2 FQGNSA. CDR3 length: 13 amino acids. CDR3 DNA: TGTGCCAGCAGCTTCTCACAGGGGTCTGAAGCTTTCTTT. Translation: CASSFSQGSEAFF.

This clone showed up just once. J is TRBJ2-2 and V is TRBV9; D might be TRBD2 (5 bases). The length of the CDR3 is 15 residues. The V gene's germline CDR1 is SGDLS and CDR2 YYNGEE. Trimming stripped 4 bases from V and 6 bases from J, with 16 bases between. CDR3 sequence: CASSLRLTGPGELFF. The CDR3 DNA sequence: TGTGCCAGCAGCCTCCGACTAACTGGACCCGGGGAGCTGTTTTTT. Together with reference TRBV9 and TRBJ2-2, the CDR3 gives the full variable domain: DSGVTQTPKHLITATGQRVTLRCSPRSGDLSVYWYQQSLDQGLQFLIQYYNGEERAKGNILERFSAQQFPDLHSELNLSSLELGDSALYFCASSLRLTGPGELFFGEGSRLTVL.

Here the CDR3 reads CATSDRQFSYEQYV. In DNA, the CDR3 is TGTGCCACCAGTGATCGACAGTTCTCCTACGAGCAGTACGTC. The chain couples TRBV24-1 to TRBJ2-7; D perhaps matches TRBD1 (5 bases). V gave up 3 bases and J gave up 0 bases, with 8 bases separating them. Germline V gene sequence: CDR1 KGHDR, CDR2 SFDVKD. CDR3 length equals 14 residues.

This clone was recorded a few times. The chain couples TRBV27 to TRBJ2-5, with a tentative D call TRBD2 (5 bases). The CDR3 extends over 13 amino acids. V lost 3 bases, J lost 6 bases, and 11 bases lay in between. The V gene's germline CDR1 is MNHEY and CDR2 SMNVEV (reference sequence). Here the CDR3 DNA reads TGTGCCAGCAGTTTTTATGGGAGTCAGACCCAGTACTTC. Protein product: CASSFYGSQTQYF.

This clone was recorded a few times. CDR3 coding DNA: TGCGCCAGCGCCGGACAGGGTTCAATTGGAAACACCATATATTTT. It yields the protein CASAGQGSIGNTIYF. The chain is built from TRBV10-2 and TRBJ1-3; TRBD1 agrees at 8 bases. The V segment lost 8 bases and the J segment 3 bases; nucleotides outside the gene matches: 9. The length of the CDR3 is 15 residues. Germline V gene lookup returns CDR1 WSHSY and CDR2 SAAADI.

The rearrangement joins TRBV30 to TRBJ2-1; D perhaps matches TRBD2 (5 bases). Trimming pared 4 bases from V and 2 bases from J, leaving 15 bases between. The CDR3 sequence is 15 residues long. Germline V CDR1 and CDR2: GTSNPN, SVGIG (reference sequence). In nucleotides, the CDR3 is TGTGCCTGGAAGAGGGTCCTCCTCCCCTACAATGAGCAGTTCTTC. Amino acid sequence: CAWKRVLLPYNEQFF.

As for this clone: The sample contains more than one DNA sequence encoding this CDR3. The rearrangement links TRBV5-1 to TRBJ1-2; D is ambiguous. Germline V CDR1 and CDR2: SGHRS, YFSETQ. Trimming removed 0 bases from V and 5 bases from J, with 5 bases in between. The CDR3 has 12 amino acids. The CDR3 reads CASSLAGYGYTF. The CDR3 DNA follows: TGCGCCAGCAGCTTGGCAGGATATGGCTACACCTTC.

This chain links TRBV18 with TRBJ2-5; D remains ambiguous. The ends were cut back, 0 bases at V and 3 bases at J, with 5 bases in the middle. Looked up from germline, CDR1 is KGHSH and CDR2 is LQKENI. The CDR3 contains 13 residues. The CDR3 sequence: CASSPPGEETQYF. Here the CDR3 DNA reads TGTGCCAGCTCACCACCGGGCGAAGAGACCCAGTACTTC. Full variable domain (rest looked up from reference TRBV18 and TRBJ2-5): NAGVMQNPRHLVRRRGQEARLRCSPMKGHSHVYWYRQLPEEGLKFMVYLQKENIIDESGMPKERFSAEFPKEGPSILRIQQVVRGDSAAYFCASSPPGEETQYFGPGTRLLVL.

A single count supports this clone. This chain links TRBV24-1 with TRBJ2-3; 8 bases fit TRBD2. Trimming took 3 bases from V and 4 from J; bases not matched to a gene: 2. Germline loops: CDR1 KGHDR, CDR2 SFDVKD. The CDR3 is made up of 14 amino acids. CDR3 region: CATSDRGGPDTQYF. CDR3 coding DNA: TGTGCCACCAGTGATCGGGGGGGCCCAGATACGCAGTATTTT.

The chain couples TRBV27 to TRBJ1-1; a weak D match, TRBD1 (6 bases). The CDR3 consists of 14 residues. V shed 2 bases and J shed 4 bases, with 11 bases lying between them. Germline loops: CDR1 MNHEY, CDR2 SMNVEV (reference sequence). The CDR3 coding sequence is TGTGCCAGCAGTTTAGCTTGGGGGCGCACTGAAGCTTTCTTT. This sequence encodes CASSLAWGRTEAFF.

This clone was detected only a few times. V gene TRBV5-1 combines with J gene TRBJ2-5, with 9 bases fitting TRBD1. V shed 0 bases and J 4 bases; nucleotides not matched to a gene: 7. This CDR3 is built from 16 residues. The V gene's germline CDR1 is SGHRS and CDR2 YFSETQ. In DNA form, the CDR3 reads TGCGCCAGCAGCTTGGGGGGACAGGGTATTTCAGAGACCCAGTACTTC. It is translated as CASSLGGQGISETQYF.

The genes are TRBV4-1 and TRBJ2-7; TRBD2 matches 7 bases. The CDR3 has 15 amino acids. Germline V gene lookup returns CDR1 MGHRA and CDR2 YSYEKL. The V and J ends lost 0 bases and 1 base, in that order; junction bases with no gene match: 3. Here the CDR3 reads CASSQDEAGSYEQYF. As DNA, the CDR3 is TGCGCCAGCAGCCAAGATGAAGCGGGGTCCTACGAGCAGTACTTC.